One T cell receptor (beta chain) is described in this entry. The antigen is not known. Sorting produced populations that all topped 95% purity. The CDR3 runs 15 residues. V lost 6 bases, J lost 3 bases, and 7 bases stayed unmatched. Germline-derived CDR1 and CDR2 are MNHEY and SMNVEV (reference sequence). The data were taken from a study of beta chain features in type 1 diabetes. General study results and limits: Significant though moderate, a shortening of TCRB CDR3s appeared in all four CD4+ subsets of Type 1 diabetes patients. VDJ junctions from type 1 diabetes patients carried fewer insertions and larger deletions.

Every bit of the isolated RNA underwent reverse transcription, so sequencing read expressed TCRB transcripts. Libraries were prepared by immunoSEQ multiplex PCR; TCRdb keeps only in-frame clonotypes and omits some of them. Of 350,000 to 450,000 clones in the sample, around 13% were seen once. The chain uses TRBV27 and TRBJ1-5; TRBD1 agrees at 8 bases. The origin of this receptor is a man in his thirties or forties in good health. Sequenced material: naive CD4+ T cells from blood. DNA for the CDR3: TGTGCCAGCAGGAATGGACAGGGCCCCAATCAGCCCCAGCATTTT. Translating it yields CASRNGQGPNQPQHF.